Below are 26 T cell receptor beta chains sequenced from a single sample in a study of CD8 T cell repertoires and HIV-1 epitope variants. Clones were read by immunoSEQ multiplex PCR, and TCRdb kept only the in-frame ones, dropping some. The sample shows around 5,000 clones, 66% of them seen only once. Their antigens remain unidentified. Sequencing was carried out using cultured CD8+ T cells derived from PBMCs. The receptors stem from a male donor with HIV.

CDR3 amino acids: CASSPRGGGPYNEQFF. The CDR3, as DNA: TGTGCCAGCAGCCCCAGGGGAGGGGGTCCCTACAATGAGCAGTTCTTC. The chain recombines TRBV11-2 with TRBJ2-1, with D perhaps TRBD2 (7 bases). Germline CDR1 is SGHAT and CDR2 is FQNNGV. V lost 5 bases and J 2 bases, leaving 16 bases between the germline ends. The CDR3 is made up of 16 amino acids.

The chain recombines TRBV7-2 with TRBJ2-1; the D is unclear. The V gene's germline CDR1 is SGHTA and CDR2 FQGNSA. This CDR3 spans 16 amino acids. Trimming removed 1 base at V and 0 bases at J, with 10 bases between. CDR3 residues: CASSLVLASSYNEQFF. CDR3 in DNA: TGTGCCAGCAGCTTAGTACTGGCTAGCTCCTACAATGAGCAGTTCTTC.

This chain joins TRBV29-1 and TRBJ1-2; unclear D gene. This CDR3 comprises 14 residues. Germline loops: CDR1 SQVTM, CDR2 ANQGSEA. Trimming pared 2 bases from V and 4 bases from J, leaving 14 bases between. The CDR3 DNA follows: TGCAGCGTTGAAACGGCAGAGGGCAGCTATGGCTACACCTTC. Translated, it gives CSVETAEGSYGYTF.

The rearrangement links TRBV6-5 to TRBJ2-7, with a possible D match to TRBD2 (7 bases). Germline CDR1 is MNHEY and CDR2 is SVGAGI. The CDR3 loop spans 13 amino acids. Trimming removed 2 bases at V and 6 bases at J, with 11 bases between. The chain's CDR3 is CASSYGEGGEQYF. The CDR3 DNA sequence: TGTGCCAGCAGTTACGGGGAGGGGGGCGAGCAGTACTTC.

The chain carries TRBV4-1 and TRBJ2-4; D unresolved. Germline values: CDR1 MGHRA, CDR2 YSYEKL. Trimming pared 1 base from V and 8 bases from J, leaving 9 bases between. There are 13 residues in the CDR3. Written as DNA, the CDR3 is TGCGCCAGCAGCCAAGGGGTGTCGGACATTCAGTACTTC. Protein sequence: CASSQGVSDIQYF.

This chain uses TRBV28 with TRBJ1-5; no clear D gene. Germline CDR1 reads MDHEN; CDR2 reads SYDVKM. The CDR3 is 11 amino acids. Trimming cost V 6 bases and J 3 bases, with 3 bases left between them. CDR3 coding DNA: TGTGCCAGCAGCCTCAATCAGCCCCAGCATTTT. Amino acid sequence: CASSLNQPQHF. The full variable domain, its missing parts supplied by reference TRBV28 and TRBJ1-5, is DVKVTQSSRYLVKRTGEKVFLECVQDMDHENMFWYRQDPGLGLRLIYFSYDVKMKEKGDIPEGYSVSREKKERFSLILESASTNQTSMYLCASSLNQPQHFGDGTRLSIL.

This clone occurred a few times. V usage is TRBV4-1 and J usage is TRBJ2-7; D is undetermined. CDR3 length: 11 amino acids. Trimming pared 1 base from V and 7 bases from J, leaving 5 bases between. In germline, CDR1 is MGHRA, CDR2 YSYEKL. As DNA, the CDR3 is TGCGCCAGCAGCCAAGGGCCAGAGCAGTACTTC. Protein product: CASSQGPEQYF.

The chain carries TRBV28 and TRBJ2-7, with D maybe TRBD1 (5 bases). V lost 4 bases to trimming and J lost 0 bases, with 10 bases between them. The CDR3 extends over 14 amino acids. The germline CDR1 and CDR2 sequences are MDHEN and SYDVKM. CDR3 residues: CASSSTGSSYEQYF. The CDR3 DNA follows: TGTGCCAGCAGTTCTACAGGAAGCTCCTACGAGCAGTACTTC.

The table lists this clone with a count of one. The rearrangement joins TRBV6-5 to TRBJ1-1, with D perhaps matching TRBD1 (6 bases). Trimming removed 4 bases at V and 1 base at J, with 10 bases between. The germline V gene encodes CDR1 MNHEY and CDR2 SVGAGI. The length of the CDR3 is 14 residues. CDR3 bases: TGTGCCAGCAGTTCCCCACAGGGGAACACTGAAGCTTTCTTT. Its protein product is CASSSPQGNTEAFF.

CDR3 sequence: CASSLGTYGYTF. CDR3 nucleotides: TGTGCCAGCAGCTTAGGGACCTATGGCTACACCTTC. The rearrangement uses TRBV13 and TRBJ1-2; D not resolved. The CDR3 has 12 residues. V lost 0 bases to trimming and J lost 4 bases, with 3 bases between them. CDR1 is PRHDT and CDR2 is FYEKMQ in the germline V gene (reference sequence).

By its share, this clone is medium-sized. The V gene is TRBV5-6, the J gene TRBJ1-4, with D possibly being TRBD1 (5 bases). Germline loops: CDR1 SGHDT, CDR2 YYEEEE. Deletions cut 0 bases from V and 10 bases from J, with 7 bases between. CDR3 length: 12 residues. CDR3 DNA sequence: TGTGCCAGCAGCTTGGGAGGGGCAAAACTGTTTTTT. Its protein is CASSLGGAKLFF.

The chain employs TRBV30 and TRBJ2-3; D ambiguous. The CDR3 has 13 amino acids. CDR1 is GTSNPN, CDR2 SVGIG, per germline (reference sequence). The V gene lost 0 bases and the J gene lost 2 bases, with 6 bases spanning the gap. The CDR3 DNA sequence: TGTGCCTGGAGTGTGGACGCCACAGATACGCAGTATTTT. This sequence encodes CAWSVDATDTQYF.

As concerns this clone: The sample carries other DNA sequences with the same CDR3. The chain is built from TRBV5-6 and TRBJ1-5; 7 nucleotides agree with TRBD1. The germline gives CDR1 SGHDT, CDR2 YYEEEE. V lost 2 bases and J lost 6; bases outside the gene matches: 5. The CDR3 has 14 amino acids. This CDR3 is CASSLGGRGQPQHF. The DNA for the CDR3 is TGTGCCAGCAGCTTAGGGGGCAGGGGTCAGCCCCAGCATTTT.

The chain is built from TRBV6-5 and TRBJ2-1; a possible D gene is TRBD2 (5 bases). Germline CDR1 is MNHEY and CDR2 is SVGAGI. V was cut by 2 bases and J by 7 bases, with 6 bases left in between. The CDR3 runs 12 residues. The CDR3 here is CASSYTGNEQFF. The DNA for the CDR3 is TGTGCCAGCAGTTACACGGGGAATGAGCAGTTCTTC.

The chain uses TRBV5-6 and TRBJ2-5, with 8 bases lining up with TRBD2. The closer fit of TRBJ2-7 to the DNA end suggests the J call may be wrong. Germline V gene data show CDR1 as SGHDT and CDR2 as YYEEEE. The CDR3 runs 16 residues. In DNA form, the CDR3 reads TGTGCCAGCAGCTTGGAGGCTAGCGGGTATTTCTACGAGCAGTACTTC. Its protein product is CASSLEASGYFYEQYF.

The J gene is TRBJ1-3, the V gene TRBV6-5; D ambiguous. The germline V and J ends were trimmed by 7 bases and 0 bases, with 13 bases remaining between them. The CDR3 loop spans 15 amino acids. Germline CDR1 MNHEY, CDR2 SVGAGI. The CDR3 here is CASKVGSNSGNTIYF. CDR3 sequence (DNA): TGTGCCAGCAAAGTGGGCAGCAACTCTGGAAACACCATATATTTT.

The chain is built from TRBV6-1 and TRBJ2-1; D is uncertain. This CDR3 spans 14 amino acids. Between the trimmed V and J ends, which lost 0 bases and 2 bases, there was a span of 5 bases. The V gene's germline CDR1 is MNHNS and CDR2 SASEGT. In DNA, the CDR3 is TGTGCCAGCAGTGAAGCGGGCACCTACAATGAGCAGTTCTTC. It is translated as CASSEAGTYNEQFF.

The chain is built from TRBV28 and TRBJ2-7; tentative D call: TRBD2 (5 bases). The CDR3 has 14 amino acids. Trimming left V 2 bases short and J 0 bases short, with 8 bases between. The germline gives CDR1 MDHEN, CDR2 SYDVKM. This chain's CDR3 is CASSLIASSYEQYF. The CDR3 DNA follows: TGTGCCAGCAGTTTAATAGCGAGCTCCTACGAGCAGTACTTC.

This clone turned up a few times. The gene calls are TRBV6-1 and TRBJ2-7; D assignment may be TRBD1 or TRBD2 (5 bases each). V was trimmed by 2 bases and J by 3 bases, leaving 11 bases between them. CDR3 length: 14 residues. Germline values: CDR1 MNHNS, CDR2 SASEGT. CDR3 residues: CASSELGDLYEQYF. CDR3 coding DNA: TGTGCCAGCAGTGAACTTGGGGACCTCTACGAGCAGTACTTC.

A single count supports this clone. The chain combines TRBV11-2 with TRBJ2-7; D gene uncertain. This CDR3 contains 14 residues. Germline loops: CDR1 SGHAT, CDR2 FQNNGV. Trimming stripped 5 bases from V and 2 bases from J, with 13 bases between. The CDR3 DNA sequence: TGTGCCAGCAGCGGTTGGAGTAATCCCTACGAGCAGTACTTC. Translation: CASSGWSNPYEQYF.

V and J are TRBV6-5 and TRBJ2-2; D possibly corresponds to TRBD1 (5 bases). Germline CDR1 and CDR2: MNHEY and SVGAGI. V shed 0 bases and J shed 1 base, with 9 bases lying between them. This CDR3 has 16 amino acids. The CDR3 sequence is CASSYSPGRNTGELFF. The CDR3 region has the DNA TGTGCCAGCAGTTACTCCCCAGGGCGGAACACCGGGGAGCTGTTTTTT.

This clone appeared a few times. The CDR3 DNA sequence: TGTGCCAGCAGCTTAGCAAGTTTTGCGTTGAACACTGAAGCTTTCTTT. Amino acid sequence: CASSLASFALNTEAFF. The chain uses TRBV7-2 and TRBJ1-1; D unclear. Germline CDR1 is SGHTA and CDR2 is FQGNSA. The CDR3 consists of 16 residues. V gave up 0 bases and J gave up 0 bases, with 11 bases separating them.

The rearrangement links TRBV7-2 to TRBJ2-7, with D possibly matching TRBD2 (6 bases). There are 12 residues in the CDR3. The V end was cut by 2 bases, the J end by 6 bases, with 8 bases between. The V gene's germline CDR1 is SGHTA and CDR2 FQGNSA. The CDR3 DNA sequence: TGTGCCAGCAGCTTACGAGCGGGCGAGCAGTACTTC. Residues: CASSLRAGEQYF.

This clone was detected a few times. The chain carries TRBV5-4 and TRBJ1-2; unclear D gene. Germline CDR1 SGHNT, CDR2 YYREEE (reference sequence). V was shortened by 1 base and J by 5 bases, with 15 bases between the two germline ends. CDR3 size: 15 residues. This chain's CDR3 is CASSLREVTIYGYTF. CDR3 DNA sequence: TGTGCCAGCAGCTTGCGGGAAGTCACTATTTATGGCTACACCTTC.

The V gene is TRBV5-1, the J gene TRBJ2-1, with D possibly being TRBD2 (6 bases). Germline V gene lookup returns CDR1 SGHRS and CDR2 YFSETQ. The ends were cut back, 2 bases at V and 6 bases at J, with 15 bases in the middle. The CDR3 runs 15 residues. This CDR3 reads CASSLTSSFPNEQFF. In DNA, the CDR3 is TGCGCCAGCAGCTTAACTAGCTCCTTCCCCAATGAGCAGTTCTTC.

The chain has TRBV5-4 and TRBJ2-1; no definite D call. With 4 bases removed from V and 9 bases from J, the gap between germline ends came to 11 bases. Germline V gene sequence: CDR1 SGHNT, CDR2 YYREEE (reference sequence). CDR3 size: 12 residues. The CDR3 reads CASSPFTGEQFF. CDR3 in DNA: TGTGCCAGCAGCCCCTTTACGGGTGAGCAGTTCTTC.